This T cell receptor beta chain was obtained from a study of T cells in Graves' hyperthyroidism and ophthalmopathy (dated by TCRdb to the late 2010s). With respect to the entire study: Peripheral blood was sampled at the time of initial diagnosis, prior to any treatment. The 100 or so discovery patients were divided at random into training and test sets in a 7:3 ratio. Following sampling, methimazole starting at 30 mg daily was given to hyperthyroidism patients, and high-dose intravenous methylprednisolone was given to ophthalmopathy patients. According to the paper, TCR Vbeta CDR3 sequencing was carried out on 135 peripheral blood samples, which came from about 45 ophthalmopathy, around 75 hyperthyroidism and approximately 17 progressor patients. In several Graves' hyperthyroidism patients, the study also compared T-cell repertoires from thyroid tissue with T-cell repertoires from blood. Prospective prediction of ophthalmopathy was tested in an independent validation cohort of 18 to 20 hyperthyroidism patients and approximately 17 patients who later progressed to ophthalmopathy. To identify TCR V-J signatures that set the groups apart, the researchers used a discovery cohort of about a hundred patients, made up of some 41 with Graves' ophthalmopathy and around 58 with stable Graves' hyperthyroidism. The full study reports these points: No statistical method was used to set the sample size in advance, and investigators knew the group allocation. A 13 V-J signature model separated ophthalmopathy from stable hyperthyroidism, with about 90% sensitivity and just under 84% specificity in cross-validation and 80%/75% in testing. During validation, the model predicted progression to ophthalmopathy a median of about 6.3 months ahead of onset, with almost 71% sensitivity and under 85% specificity. Most expanded thyroid clonotypes (frequency above 0.001) were also found in blood, which suggests that blood repertoires may mirror thyroid immune responses.

The TCR beta CDR3 regions were amplified from RNA transcripts. For the first round of RT-PCR on the TCR CDR3, the HTBI primer set was used together with the Qiagen OneStep RT-PCR kit. The libraries were constructed in a second round of multiplex PCR and then size-selected and purified. The libraries were sequenced on an Illumina HiSeq2000 using paired-end 100 bp reads. The paper's processing steps were these. SOAPnuke was used to process the raw data, throwing out any read that contained adapters or uncalled bases, had a mean Phred below 15, or lacked an exact constant-primer or identifier match. High-quality paired reads were merged using COPE v1.2.5, and each unique nucleotide sequence was defined as a clonotype. MiTCR v1.1 was used to align clonotypes to the IMGT TRBV, TRBD and TRBJ reference segments. Only V-J combinations with frequency above 0.0001, covering approximately 99% of repertoires, were analysed. A TCS score was defined as the ratio of F50 (clonal expansion) to E x V (chaos), with BLOSUM62-based TCRdist applied between CDR3 peptides within each V-J. Welch's t-statistics and random forest reduced 514 V-J features to 10 to 15, which were used in a naive Bayes classifier (R e1071). The public reads were run again by TCRdb, first through fastp at Q25 and then through MiXCR, and only productive beta chains were kept. Identical CDR3 proteins give one entry, which carries the most common genes and DNA. For this entry, the V and J calls and clone size follow TCRdb and not the study's own pipeline. A total of over 200,000 distinct CDR3 sequences appear in this sample, approximately 14% of them only once. The ten largest make up less than 15% of the sample.

With regard to this clonotype: It lacks a known antigen. No much larger clonotype is one base removed from it; base qualities were not supplied.

The hyperthyroidism patients were between 18 and 65 years old and newly diagnosed, with a disease duration of less than 2 months. Patients with uncontrolled infections, other autoimmune diseases, pregnancy or lactation were excluded. Diagnoses were based on clinical symptoms, serum thyroxine and TRAb, thyroid ultrasound and orbital computed tomography. For progressor patients, blood was drawn at the first diagnosis of hyperthyroidism, before any ophthalmopathy symptoms had appeared. Ficoll-Paque density gradient centrifugation was used to isolate PBMCs from about 9.4 ml of fresh peripheral blood. Progressor patients were initially diagnosed with Graves' hyperthyroidism and developed ophthalmopathy during follow-up. Total RNA was extracted using Trizol reagent, and RNA quality was assessed on an Agilent 2100 Bioanalyzer. The trim is 6 bases for V and 4 bases for J, with a gap of 16 bases between the germline ends. CDR1 and CDR2, per the germline V gene, are MNHGY and SAAAGT. Including the terminal cysteine and phenylalanine, the CDR3 comprises 14 residues. The DNA shown is the 42-base CDR3, in frame from base 1.

The receptor comes from a woman aged 40 to 55 with Graves' hyperthyroidism that later progressed to Graves' ophthalmopathy. The V and J segments used are TRBV6-8 and TRBJ2-7; the D gene is perhaps TRBD2, on 7 matching bases. The specimen was blood. The CDR3: CASSGGGGVYEQYF. Read as DNA, the sequence is TGTGCCAGCAGCGGAGGAGGGGGGGTTTACGAGCAGTACTTC.